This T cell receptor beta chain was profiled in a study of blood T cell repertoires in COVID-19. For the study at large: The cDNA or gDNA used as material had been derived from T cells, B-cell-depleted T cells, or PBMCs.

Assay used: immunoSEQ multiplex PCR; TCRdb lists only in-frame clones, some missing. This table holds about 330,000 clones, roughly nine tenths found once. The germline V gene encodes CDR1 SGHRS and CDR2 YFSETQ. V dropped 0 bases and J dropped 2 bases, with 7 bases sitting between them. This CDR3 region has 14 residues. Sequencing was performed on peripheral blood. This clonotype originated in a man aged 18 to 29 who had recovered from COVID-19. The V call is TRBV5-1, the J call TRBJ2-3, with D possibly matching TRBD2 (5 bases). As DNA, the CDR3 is TGCGCCAGCAGCTTGGCGGGGAACACAGATACGCAGTATTTT. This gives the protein CASSLAGNTDTQYF.